The 2 T cell receptor beta chains below were found in one sample sequenced in a study of T cell repertoires in cytomegalovirus infection. The antigens for these receptors are not known. Using its own MiXCR run on the reads, TCRdb lists one record per CDR3 protein. Among about 340,000 distinct CDR3 sequences listed, roughly 29% were seen once. The specimen comprised cultured PBMCs, sampled from culture after CMV antigen stimulation. These receptors originate from a human donor in good health (CMV status not recorded). Some clones in this sample may be carry-over from other donors' samples.

This clonotype has just one count. The chain carries TRBV6-8 and TRBJ1-5; D unresolved. The CDR3 runs 13 residues. Germline V CDR1 and CDR2: MNHGY, SAAAGT. The V gene lost 0 bases and the J gene lost 5 bases, with 5 bases spanning the gap. CDR3 DNA: TGTGCCAGCAGTTACTCGTCGTATCAGCCCCAGCATTTT. It encodes CASSYSSYQPQHF.

This chain uses TRBV10-3 with TRBJ1-1; no reliable D call. Germline CDR1 is ENHRY and CDR2 is SYGVKD. The germline V and J ends were trimmed by 0 bases and 3 bases, with 8 bases remaining between them. The CDR3 is 14 amino acids. The CDR3 nucleotides are TGTGCCATCAGTGAGTCCCGGACGGACACTGAAGCTTTCTTT. The encoded protein is CAISESRTDTEAFF.